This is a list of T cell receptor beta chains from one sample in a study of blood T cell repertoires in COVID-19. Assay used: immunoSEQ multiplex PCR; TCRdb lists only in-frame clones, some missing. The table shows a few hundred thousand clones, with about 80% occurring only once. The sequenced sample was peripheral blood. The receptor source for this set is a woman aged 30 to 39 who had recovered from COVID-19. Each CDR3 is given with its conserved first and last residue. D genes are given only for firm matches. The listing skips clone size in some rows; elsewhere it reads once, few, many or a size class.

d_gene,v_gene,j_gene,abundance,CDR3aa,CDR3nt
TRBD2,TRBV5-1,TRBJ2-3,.,CASSLEGGRAADTQYF,TGCGCCAGCAGCTTGGAGGGTGGGAGGGCCGCAGATACGCAGTATTTT
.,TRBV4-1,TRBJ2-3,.,CASSQGEELWGPTDTQYF,TGCGCCAGCAGCCAAGGGGAGGAATTGTGGGGCCCAACAGATACGCAGTATTTT
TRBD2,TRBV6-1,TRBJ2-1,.,CASSDMGLAGGNEQFF,TGTGCCAGCAGTGACATGGGACTAGCGGGAGGGAATGAGCAGTTCTTC
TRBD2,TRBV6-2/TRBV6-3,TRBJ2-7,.,CASSDNPLAVYEQYF,TGTGCCAGCAGTGATAACCCCCTAGCGGTCTACGAGCAGTACTTC
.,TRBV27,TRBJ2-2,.,CASSLGITGANTGELFF,TGTGCCAGCAGTTTGGGGATTACAGGCGCGAACACCGGGGAGCTGTTTTTT
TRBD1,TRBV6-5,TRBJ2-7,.,CASGQVGSYEQYF,TGTGCCAGCGGACAGGTTGGGTCATACGAGCAGTACTTC
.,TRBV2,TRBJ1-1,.,CASSEVGAEAFF,TGTGCCAGCAGTGAAGTCGGGGCTGAAGCTTTCTTT
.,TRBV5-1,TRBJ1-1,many,CASSFSGETEAFF,TGCGCCAGCAGCTTTTCAGGGGAGACTGAAGCTTTCTTT
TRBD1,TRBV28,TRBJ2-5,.,CASSDRGREETQYF,TGTGCCAGCAGCGACAGGGGGCGCGAAGAGACCCAGTACTTC
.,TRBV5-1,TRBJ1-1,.,CASSLGPQNTEAFF,TGCGCCAGCAGCTTGGGCCCACAGAACACTGAAGCTTTCTTT
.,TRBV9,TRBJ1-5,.,CASSATGSNQPQHF,TGTGCCAGCAGCGCGACGGGAAGCAATCAGCCCCAGCATTTT
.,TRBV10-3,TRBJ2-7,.,CAISDQGRSYEQYF,TGTGCCATCAGTGACCAGGGCCGCTCCTACGAGCAGTACTTC
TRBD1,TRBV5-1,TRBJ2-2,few,CASSISGTGNTGELFF,TGCGCCAGCAGCATATCCGGGACAGGGAACACCGGGGAGCTGTTTTTT
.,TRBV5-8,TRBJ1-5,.,CASSLWDSSNQPQHF,TGTGCCAGCAGCTTGTGGGACTCTAGCAATCAGCCCCAGCATTTT
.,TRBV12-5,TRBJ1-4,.,CASGPGHSSNEKLFF,TGTGCTAGTGGGCCAGGACACTCGTCTAATGAAAAACTGTTTTTT
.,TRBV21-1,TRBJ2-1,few,CASSKPFLPGGQFF,TGTGCCAGCAGCAAGCCCTTCCTCCCCGGGGGGCAGTTCTTC
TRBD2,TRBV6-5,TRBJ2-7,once,CASSYSTPGLAGEQYF,TGTGCCAGCAGTTACTCTACGCCGGGACTAGCCGGCGAGCAGTACTTC
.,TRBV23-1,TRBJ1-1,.,CASSPGLTIGTEAFF,TGCGCCAGCAGTCCGGGACTGACGATAGGCACTGAAGCTTTCTTT
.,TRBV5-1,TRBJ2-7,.,CASRSQNSYEQYF,TGCGCCAGCAGATCCCAGAACTCCTACGAGCAGTACTTC
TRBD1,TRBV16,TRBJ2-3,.,CASSHETGPTDTQYF,TGTGCCAGCAGCCACGAGACAGGGCCCACAGATACGCAGTATTTT
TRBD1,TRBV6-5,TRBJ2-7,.,CASRTMGTAAYEQYF,TGTGCCAGCCGCACGATGGGGACAGCAGCCTACGAGCAGTACTTC
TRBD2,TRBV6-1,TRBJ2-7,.,CASSVLAGPWSSYEQYF,TGTGCCAGCAGTGTCCTAGCGGGCCCGTGGAGCTCCTACGAGCAGTACTTC
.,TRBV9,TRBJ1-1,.,CASSGRPGAEAFF,TGTGCCAGCAGCGGACGCCCCGGAGCTGAAGCTTTCTTT
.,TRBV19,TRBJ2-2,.,CASSQGLPIGELFF,TGTGCCAGTAGTCAGGGACTCCCCATCGGGGAGCTGTTTTTT
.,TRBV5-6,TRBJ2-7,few,CASSDFSYEQYF,TGTGCCAGCTCCGACTTCTCCTACGAGCAGTACTTC
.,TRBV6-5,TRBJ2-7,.,CASSPTQGSYEQYF,TGTGCCAGCAGTCCAACACAGGGATCGTACGAGCAGTACTTC
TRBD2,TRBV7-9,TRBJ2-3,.,CASSLALGGRADTQYF,TGTGCCAGCAGCTTAGCGCTCGGCGGGAGGGCAGATACGCAGTATTTT
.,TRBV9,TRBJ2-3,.,CASSTPRRGGTDTQYF,TGTGCCAGCAGCACCCCGCGGAGGGGCGGAACAGATACGCAGTATTTT
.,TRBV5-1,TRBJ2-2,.,CASKRSGGGTGELFF,TGCGCCAGCAAGCGGAGCGGAGGCGGCACCGGGGAGCTGTTTTTT
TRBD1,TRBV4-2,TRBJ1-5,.,CASSGQVNQPQHF,TGTGCCAGCAGCGGACAGGTTAATCAGCCCCAGCATTTT
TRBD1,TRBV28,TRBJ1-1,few,CASSQSYRGTEAFF,TGTGCCAGCAGTCAATCCTACAGGGGCACTGAAGCTTTCTTT
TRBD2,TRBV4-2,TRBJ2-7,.,CASSQGAPLAGDVNEQYF,TGTGCCAGCAGCCAAGGGGCCCCACTAGCGGGAGATGTAAACGAGCAGTACTTC
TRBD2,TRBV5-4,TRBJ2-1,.,CASRPPGLHNEQFF,TGTGCCAGCAGACCTCCGGGACTACACAATGAGCAGTTCTTC
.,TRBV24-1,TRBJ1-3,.,CATRHRLSGNTIYF,TGTGCCACCAGACACAGGCTTTCCGGAAACACCATATATTTT
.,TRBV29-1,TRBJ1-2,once,CSDWTGGGGYTF,TGCAGCGACTGGACCGGCGGGGGAGGCTACACCTTC
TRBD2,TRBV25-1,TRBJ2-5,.,CASSDPGGIETQYF,TGTGCCAGCAGTGACCCCGGGGGGATAGAGACCCAGTACTTC
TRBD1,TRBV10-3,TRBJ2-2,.,CAISDVTGDPGELFF,TGTGCCATCAGTGACGTGACAGGGGACCCCGGGGAGCTGTTTTTT
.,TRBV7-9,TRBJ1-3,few,CASSLVSFPSGNTIYF,TGTGCCAGCAGCTTAGTTTCATTTCCCTCTGGAAACACCATATATTTT
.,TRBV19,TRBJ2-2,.,CASSPFWGTANTGELFF,TGTGCCAGTAGTCCCTTTTGGGGCACTGCGAACACCGGGGAGCTGTTTTTT
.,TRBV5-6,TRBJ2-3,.,CASSSLDRFSTDTQYF,TGTGCCAGCAGCTCCTTAGACAGGTTTAGCACAGATACGCAGTATTTT
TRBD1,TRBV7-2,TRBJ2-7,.,CASSDIQGAKEDYEQYF,TGTGCCAGCAGCGATATACAGGGGGCAAAGGAGGACTACGAGCAGTACTTC
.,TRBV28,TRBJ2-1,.,CASSFGEQFF,TGTGCCAGCAGTTTCGGGGAGCAGTTCTTC
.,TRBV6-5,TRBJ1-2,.,CASSSVATGNYGYTF,TGTGCCAGCAGTTCCGTGGCAACAGGGAACTATGGCTACACCTTC
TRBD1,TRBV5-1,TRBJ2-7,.,CASSYQGTGSSYEQYF,TGCGCCAGCAGCTACCAAGGGACAGGGAGTTCCTACGAGCAGTACTTC
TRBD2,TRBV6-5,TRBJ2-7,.,CASSLRGEGFSYEQYF,TGTGCCAGCAGTTTACGGGGGGAGGGGTTCTCCTACGAGCAGTACTTC
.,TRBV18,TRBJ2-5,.,CASSPRTAYQETQYF,TGTGCCAGCTCACCACGGACAGCTTACCAAGAGACCCAGTACTTC
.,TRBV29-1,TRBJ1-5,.,CSVVRDHGQPQHF,TGCAGCGTTGTTCGGGATCACGGTCAGCCCCAGCATTTT
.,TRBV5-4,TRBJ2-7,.,CASSLAPSVTYEQYF,TGTGCCAGCAGCTTGGCCCCTAGCGTTACCTACGAGCAGTACTTC